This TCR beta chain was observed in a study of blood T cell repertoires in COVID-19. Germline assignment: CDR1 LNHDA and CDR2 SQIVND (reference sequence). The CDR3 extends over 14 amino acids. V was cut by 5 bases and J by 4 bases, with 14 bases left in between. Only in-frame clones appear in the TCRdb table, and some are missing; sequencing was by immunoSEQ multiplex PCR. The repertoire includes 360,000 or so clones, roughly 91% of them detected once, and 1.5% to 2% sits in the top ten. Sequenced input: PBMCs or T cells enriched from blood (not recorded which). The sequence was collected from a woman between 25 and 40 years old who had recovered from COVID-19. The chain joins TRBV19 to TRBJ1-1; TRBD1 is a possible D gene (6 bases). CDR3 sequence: CASSYWTEGTEAFF. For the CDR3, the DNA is TGTGCCAGTAGTTATTGGACAGAGGGCACTGAAGCTTTCTTT.